This T cell receptor (beta chain) was found in a study of OX40 agonist ivuxolimab in advanced cancers. Context from the whole study: Ivuxolimab was a fully human IgG2 agonistic monoclonal antibody targeting the costimulatory receptor OX40 (CD134). Intravenous ivuxolimab was administered to patients every 2 weeks at six dose levels: 0.01, 0.1, 0.3, 1.5, 3 and 10 mg/kg. Among the approximately 54 dose-escalation patients, around 20 had hepatocellular carcinoma, 15 or so melanoma, 9 renal cell carcinoma and 9 head and neck cancer. A male proportion of roughly 80% and a mean age of approximately 61 years, ranging from about 20 to 85, were recorded for the dose-escalation cohort. Patients were allowed to have had prior anti-PD-1, anti-PD-L1 or anti-CTLA-4 therapy, and 40% of the dose-escalation patients had been treated with checkpoint inhibitors. Partial responses were achieved by three dose-escalation patients, of whom one had hepatocellular carcinoma and two had cutaneous melanoma. The point of sequencing TCRbeta in the periphery was to test whether ivuxolimab changed TCR sequence diversity and drove clonal T-cell expansion. The paper describes the monotherapy dose-escalation part (N ≈ 52 patients) of the phase I trial of ivuxolimab.

Overall study outcomes, separate from this receptor: In partial responders in the 0.1-3.0 mg/kg groups, normalized peripheral clonal expansion was found to be among the lowest, especially among CD8+ T cells. Which antigens the clonally expanded peripheral T cells were specific for was not determined. On average, CD8+ T cells showed more expanded clones than CD4+ T cells after ivuxolimab. Low levels of normalized T-cell clonal expansion were also seen in some patients who did not respond. At doses of 0.1 to 3.0 mg/kg, clonal expansion of both CD4+ and CD8+ T cells in blood was seen between baseline and week 6.

Genomic DNA was extracted from sorted cells for sequencing of the TCRbeta CDR3 region. TCRbeta CDR3 regions were sequenced using the immunoSEQ Assay. TCRdb stores this immuneACCESS table with in-frame sequences only. Part of the clones is absent; in the studies checked, under half of the shortfall reflects unresolved V genes, and no reason is known for the rest. For this sample the table gives about 61,000 clones, of which around 92% were detected only once. Around 25% of the sample is taken by the ten largest. The trial excluded patients who had a history of autoimmune disease or were on systemic immunosuppression. Peripheral blood for TCR sequencing was collected from all dose cohorts at baseline, on cycle 4 day 1, and on cycle 7 day 1. The samples were taken from a phase I, first-in-human, multicenter, open-label dose-escalation trial of ivuxolimab. Adults with locally advanced or metastatic melanoma, renal cell, hepatocellular, or head and neck squamous cell carcinoma were enrolled in the trial. Before TCR sequencing, CD4+ T cells and CD8+ T cells were sorted from peripheral blood as separate populations.

On this clone itself: Its cognate antigen has yet to be identified. Base qualities are not recorded, but no much larger clone differs from it by a single base.

V drops 3 bases and J drops 0 bases, leaving 12 bases in between. CDR1 and CDR2 are read off the germline V gene (reference sequence) as LNHDA and SQIVND. From its cysteine to its phenylalanine, the CDR3 spans 16 amino acids. Of the read, only the CDR3 DNA is kept; its 48 bases are in frame from base 1. The clonotype originates from an adult with an advanced solid tumor such as melanoma, head and neck, liver or kidney cancer. The sequenced sample was CD4+ or CD8+ T cells sorted from blood, obtained in a trial of the OX40 agonist ivuxolimab. The sequence joins TRBV19 to TRBJ2-1; the D segment might be TRBD1 or TRBD2, since each matches 5 bases. The DNA is as follows: TGTGCCAGTAGTATGGGACGGCCTAGCTCCTACAATGAGCAGTTCTTC. Its protein is CASSMGRPSSYNEQFF.